A single sample is the source of the 21 T cell receptor beta chains below, sequenced in a study of cytomegalovirus exposure and HLA in healthy donors. In the PCR, 60 Vbeta and 13 Jbeta primers were used. Clones were read by immunoSEQ multiplex PCR, and TCRdb kept only the in-frame ones, dropping some. The sample lists about 88,000 clones, around 90% seen once, with approximately 2.2% in the top ten. The sequenced sample was PBMCs. The receptors were sampled from a man between 18 and 35 years old in good health and CMV-seronegative.

This sequence joins TRBV27 and TRBJ2-5; TRBD2 matches 7 bases. Losses at the gene ends were 5 bases for V and 2 bases for J; bases not matched to a gene: 17. Germline V gene sequence: CDR1 MNHEY, CDR2 SMNVEV (reference sequence). This CDR3 region has 18 residues. The CDR3 loop is CASSHNPGLSKNQETQYF. The CDR3 DNA reads TGTGCCAGCAGTCACAACCCGGGACTATCCAAAAATCAAGAGACCCAGTACTTC.

V gene TRBV18 combines with J gene TRBJ1-4, with D possibly being TRBD1 (6 bases). Trimming took off 6 bases at V and 0 bases at J, with 14 bases between the two ends. Germline V lookup: CDR1 KGHSH, CDR2 LQKENI. The CDR3 is 16 residues long. This CDR3 is CASSGASLATNEKLFF. The CDR3 DNA reads as TGTGCCAGCTCGGGGGCAAGTCTCGCAACTAATGAAAAACTGTTTTTT. Variable domain in full (rest from reference TRBV18 and TRBJ1-4): NAGVMQNPRHLVRRRGQEARLRCSPMKGHSHVYWYRQLPEEGLKFMVYLQKENIIDESGMPKERFSAEFPKEGPSILRIQQVVRGDSAAYFCASSGASLATNEKLFFGSGTQLSVL.

The chain uses TRBV5-1 and TRBJ2-7, with TRBD2 identical over 9 bases. The CDR3 contains 18 residues. Germline lookup yields CDR1 SGHRS and CDR2 YFSETQ. J lost 3 bases, V lost 1 base, and 14 bases had no gene match. The CDR3 coding sequence is TGCGCCAGCAGCTTGCCTGAGACTAGCGGAACGGCAGACTACGAGCAGTACTTC. This gives the protein CASSLPETSGTADYEQYF.

V is TRBV28 and J is TRBJ1-6; TRBD1 aligns across 8 bases. With V trimmed by 4 bases and J by 7 bases, 3 bases remained unmatched. Germline values: CDR1 MDHEN, CDR2 SYDVKM. The CDR3 is made up of 14 amino acids. The CDR3 DNA follows: TGTGCCAGCAGTTCGACAGGGGAAAATTCACCCCTCCACTTT. Its protein is CASSSTGENSPLHF.

About this clone: The sample has other DNA sequences that encode this CDR3 too. The chain is built from TRBV6-5 and TRBJ2-2; 8 positions agree with TRBD1. Germline values: CDR1 MNHEY, CDR2 SVGAGI. V lost 2 bases, J lost 1 base, and 0 bases stayed unmatched. This CDR3 spans 15 amino acids. DNA of the CDR3: TGTGCCAGCAGTTACGACAGGGGGAACACCGGGGAGCTGTTTTTT. Protein product: CASSYDRGNTGELFF.

The V and J genes are TRBV2 and TRBJ1-1; no reliable D call. This CDR3 has 15 residues. Trimming shortened V by 3 bases and J by 8 bases, and 19 bases separated the two germline ends. CDR1 and CDR2 (germline): SNHLY, FYNNEI. The chain's CDR3 is CASSDRVARTGEAFF. The CDR3 DNA follows: TGTGCCAGCAGTGATCGCGTGGCCAGGACGGGGGAAGCTTTCTTT.

The chain uses TRBV4-1 and TRBJ1-5; tentatively, D is TRBD1 (5 bases). Germline V gene sequence: CDR1 MGHRA, CDR2 YSYEKL. The CDR3 is 14 amino acids. V dropped 0 bases and J dropped 5 bases, with 8 bases sitting between them. CDR3: CASSQDGTYQPQHF. As DNA, the CDR3 is TGCGCCAGCAGCCAAGATGGGACTTATCAGCCCCAGCATTTT.

The CDR3 DNA is TGCGCCAGCAGCGACATTGGCACCTCCTACGAGCAGTACTTC. Translating gives CASSDIGTSYEQYF. The chain has TRBV4-1 and TRBJ2-7, with D unclear. This CDR3 contains 14 residues. The germline gives CDR1 MGHRA, CDR2 YSYEKL. Trimming took off 5 bases at V and 0 bases at J, with 11 bases between the two ends.

This clone is a singleton in its sample. The chain links TRBV5-8 to TRBJ2-7, with TRBD1 identical over 7 bases. Germline lookup yields CDR1 SGHTS and CDR2 YDEGEE. J was trimmed by 0 bases and V by 4 bases; bases with no gene match: 10. This CDR3 spans 16 amino acids. The CDR3 nucleotides are TGTGCCAGCAGCCGCGGACAGGTGCTAACCTCCTACGAGCAGTACTTC. Translated, it gives CASSRGQVLTSYEQYF.

The chain carries TRBV25-1 and TRBJ2-1, with a possible D match to TRBD2 (6 bases). This CDR3 contains 12 residues. Germline values: CDR1 MGHDK, CDR2 SYGVNS. Trimming removed 1 base from V and 15 bases from J, with 13 bases in between. The CDR3 DNA reads as TGTGCCAGCAGTGAATCAAACCGGGGGTGGTTCTTC. Its translation is CASSESNRGWFF. Combining the CDR3 with reference TRBV25-1 and TRBJ2-1 gives the whole variable domain EADIYQTPRYLVIGTGKKITLECSQTMGHDKMYWYQQDPGMELHLIHYSYGVNSTEKGDLSSESTVSRIRTEHFPLTLESARPSHTSQYLCASSESNRGWFFGPGTRLTVL.

This chain links TRBV11-2 with TRBJ2-2; D is uncertain. V lost 1 base, J lost 4 bases, and 13 bases lay in between. The germline CDR1 and CDR2 sequences are SGHAT and FQNNGV. This CDR3 comprises 16 residues. The CDR3, as DNA: TGTGCCAGCAGCTTAGTAGCTAGTTCGGCCACCGGGGAGCTGTTTTTT. Its translation is CASSLVASSATGELFF.

This chain connects TRBV5-1 to TRBJ1-1, with D possibly matching TRBD1 (5 bases). V was clipped by 0 bases and J by 4 bases, with 10 bases between them. Germline CDR1 reads SGHRS; CDR2 reads YFSETQ. There are 14 residues in the CDR3. The CDR3 loop reads CASSLALGGTEAFF. Written as DNA, the CDR3 is TGCGCCAGCAGCTTGGCCCTCGGGGGCACTGAAGCTTTCTTT.

This clone was observed once. The junction differs from germline at one of its ends, possibly a read error. The chain is built from TRBV7-9 and TRBJ1-5, with 12 bases that match TRBD1. Germline V gene sequence: CDR1 SEHNR, CDR2 FQNEAQ (reference sequence). The CDR3 runs 16 residues. CDR3 loop: CSSSLVGQGARQPQHF. The DNA for the CDR3 is TGTTCCAGCAGCTTAGTGGGACAGGGGGCTCGTCAGCCCCAGCATTTT.

The chain recombines TRBV19 with TRBJ1-1, with TRBD1 matching over 9 bases. The CDR3 is 16 amino acids. The germline V gene encodes CDR1 LNHDA and CDR2 SQIVND (reference sequence). J gave up 4 bases and V 5 bases, and 11 bases lay outside the gene matches. The CDR3 reads CASSSKTGGLSTEAFF. CDR3 DNA sequence: TGTGCCAGTAGTTCCAAAACAGGGGGCTTAAGCACTGAAGCTTTCTTT.

The V and J genes are TRBV25-1 and TRBJ2-5, with 9 positions matching TRBD1. The CDR3 covers 15 residues. The V gene end was trimmed by 5 bases and the J gene end by 4 bases; junction bases not matched to a gene: 8. Germline V gene lookup returns CDR1 MGHDK and CDR2 SYGVNS. CDR3 DNA: TGTGCCAGCAGTAAGCGGACAGGGGCTGTAGAGACCCAGTACTTC. Protein product: CASSKRTGAVETQYF.

The chain couples TRBV18 to TRBJ1-1, with a tentative D call TRBD1 (6 bases). This CDR3 region has 14 residues. Germline CDR1 reads KGHSH; CDR2 reads LQKENI. Trimming cost V 5 bases and J 5 bases, with 15 bases left between them. The CDR3 is CASSSSHRATEAFF. The CDR3 DNA is TGTGCCAGCTCATCGTCTCACAGGGCTACTGAAGCTTTCTTT.

The chain employs TRBV2 and TRBJ1-2; D gene ambiguous. Germline assignment: CDR1 SNHLY and CDR2 FYNNEI. The V gene lost 4 bases and the J gene lost 2 bases, with 5 bases spanning the gap. This CDR3 is built from 12 residues. CDR3 in amino acids: CASSGENYGYTF. Here the CDR3 DNA reads TGTGCCAGCAGTGGAGAAAACTATGGCTACACCTTC.

This clone has a single count. The chain links TRBV4-1 to TRBJ1-1; 10 positions agree with TRBD1. V shed 1 base, J shed 4 bases, and the junction held 6 bases outside the gene matches. Germline loops: CDR1 MGHRA, CDR2 YSYEKL. The length of the CDR3 is 16 residues. DNA for the CDR3: TGCGCCAGCAGCCAAGGACAGGGGGCGTCGGGCACTGAAGCTTTCTTT. Amino acids: CASSQGQGASGTEAFF.

The chain carries TRBV23-1 and TRBJ1-6; D unclear. TRBV23-1 has ORF status, its function being uncertain. V was clipped by 7 bases and J by 7 bases, with 11 bases between them. The CDR3 loop spans 13 amino acids. The CDR3: CASNRRGNSPLHF. The DNA of the CDR3 is TGCGCCAGCAATCGTAGAGGGAATTCACCCCTCCACTTT.

The rearrangement joins TRBV5-6 to TRBJ1-2, with a weak D call TRBD1 (6 bases). Germline CDR1 SGHDT, CDR2 YYEEEE. The CDR3 covers 14 residues. Trimming took off 0 bases at V and 8 bases at J, with 14 bases between the two ends. Here the CDR3 DNA reads TGTGCCAGCAGCTTGGAGCGGGGGGCCGGAGGCTACACCTTC. It yields the protein CASSLERGAGGYTF.

This chain uses TRBV6-6 with TRBJ1-3; 9 bases are a match to TRBD1. After removal of 5 bases from V and 0 bases from J, the junction contained 5 bases not matched to a gene. CDR1 and CDR2 from the germline V gene are MNHNY and SVGAGI (reference sequence). CDR3 length equals 16 residues. The CDR3 loop is CASSLGQGSSGNTIYF. The CDR3 DNA is TGTGCCAGCAGTCTTGGACAGGGGAGCTCTGGAAACACCATATATTTT.